This TCR beta chain was captured by sequencing in a study of cytomegalovirus exposure and HLA in healthy donors. Unrecorded immune exposures were likely, despite nominal health at sampling. As for this clone: Its antigen is not identified. At one end, the junction sequence differs from germline, possibly due to a read error.

The CDR3 extends over 14 amino acids. CDR1 is WSHSY, CDR2 SAAADI, per germline. This PCR relied on a set of 60 Vbeta primers and 13 Jbeta primers. Data came from immunoSEQ multiplex PCR; TCRdb stores just in-frame clones and leaves some out. The sample gives about 120,000 clones, about 81% of which show up once; just under 3% is in the top ten. Study results and caveats: Most observed TCR sequences were rare, whereas some public TCRs were detected in many donors. When analyzed later, the rates of TCR association showed variation by HLA locus, with DRB1 the most and HLA-C the fewest.

The origin of this receptor is a middle-aged woman in good health and CMV-seropositive. Sequencing input: PBMCs. The genes are TRBV10-2 and TRBJ2-1; a weak D match, TRBD2 (6 bases). CDR3 residues: CAIRRGLSSNEQFF. The CDR3 DNA reads TGCGCCATCCGGAGGGGCCTCTCCTCCAATGAGCAGTTCTTC.